This T cell receptor beta chain was documented in a study of blood T cell repertoires in COVID-19. Study at large: The study drew acute and convalescent COVID-19 samples from the United States, Italy and Spain.

The V end was cut by 5 bases, the J end by 7 bases, with 5 bases between. Germline CDR1 is WSHSY and CDR2 is SAAADI. This CDR3 is 11 amino acids long. Generated by immunoSEQ multiplex PCR, the TCRdb table keeps only in-frame clones and is missing some. This sample carries fewer than 600,000 clones, 89% of them seen once, and the ten largest clones take roughly 0.92%. This clonotype was obtained from a man aged 18 to 35 with COVID-19, enrolled during active disease. The source material was peripheral blood. The J gene is TRBJ2-2, the V gene TRBV10-2, with no clear D. The CDR3 coding sequence is TGCGCCAGCAGTTCTAGCGGGGAGCTGTTTTTT. Encoded protein: CASSSSGELFF.